Presented here are 16 T cell receptor beta chains from one specimen sequenced in a study of identical twins. TCRdb passed the 5' RACE reads through MiXCR, listing each CDR3 protein once. The sample shows about 340,000 distinct CDR3 sequences, 7% to 9.5% of them seen only once. The source material was naive T cells sorted from blood. Every receptor here comes from a woman aged 50 to 60 in good health.

This clonotype was picked up many times. The CDR3 DNA sequence: TGTGCCAGCAGTTCCCTAGCGGGAGGAAAGGGGACCCAGTACTTC. Its translation: CASSSLAGGKGTQYF. V and J are TRBV27 and TRBJ2-5; 11 bases fit TRBD2. Germline CDR1 is MNHEY and CDR2 is SMNVEV (reference sequence). CDR3 size: 15 residues. Trimming cost V 4 bases and J 7 bases; bases outside gene matches: 8.

The chain employs TRBV5-1 and TRBJ2-5, with D maybe TRBD1 (6 bases). The CDR3 consists of 14 residues. V was shortened by 5 bases and J by 1 base, with 12 bases between the two germline ends. Germline assignment: CDR1 SGHRS and CDR2 YFSETQ. DNA of the CDR3: TGCGCCAGCAGGGCTGGACAGATCCAAGAGACCCAGTACTTC. Its translation: CASRAGQIQETQYF.

This clonotype was seen many times. The V gene is TRBV12-3 or TRBV12-4, the J gene TRBJ2-7; D is undetermined. This CDR3 contains 13 residues. Trimming left V 3 bases short and J 3 bases short, with 9 bases between. This CDR3 reads CASSLAHVYEQYF. The CDR3 nucleotides read TGTGCCAGCAGTTTGGCACACGTCTACGAGCAGTACTTC.

This clonotype was counted between two and nine times. The V and J genes are TRBV5-1 and TRBJ1-1; possible D gene TRBD1, 5 bases. From germline, CDR1 is SGHRS and CDR2 YFSETQ. The length of the CDR3 is 16 residues. V was shortened by 2 bases and J by 0 bases, with 14 bases between the two germline ends. CDR3 bases: TGCGCCAGCAGCTTATATCATGGGGGGTTGAACACTGAAGCTTTCTTT. It translates to CASSLYHGGLNTEAFF. Full variable domain (remainder filled in from reference TRBV5-1 and TRBJ1-1): KAGVTQTPRYLIKTRGQQVTLSCSPISGHRSVSWYQQTPGQGLQFLFEYFSETQRNKGNFPGRFSGRQFSNSRSEMNVSTLELGDSALYLCASSLYHGGLNTEAFFGQGTRLTVV.

This chain connects TRBV5-1 to TRBJ2-7; 8 nucleotides align to TRBD2. The junction had 7 bases not matched to a gene; V was cut back by 4 bases and J by 7 bases. The CDR3 has 13 amino acids. Germline V gene data show CDR1 as SGHRS and CDR2 as YFSETQ. The CDR3 loop is CASSPGGREEQYV. The CDR3 DNA is TGCGCCAGCAGCCCGGGGGGGAGGGAGGAGCAGTACGTC.

This clonotype occurred many times. The rearrangement links TRBV5-1 to TRBJ1-4; D unresolved. Trimming removed 4 bases at V and 4 bases at J, with 14 bases between. Per germline, CDR1 SGHRS and CDR2 YFSETQ. This CDR3 is built from 15 residues. CDR3 DNA: TGCGCCAGCAGCAGCTTAGGACGGAATAATGAAAAACTGTTTTTT. As protein: CASSSLGRNNEKLFF.

This clonotype came up many times. The chain joins TRBV5-1 to TRBJ2-3; no reliable D call. V lost 5 bases and J lost 5, with 9 bases in between. Germline V gene data show CDR1 as SGHRS and CDR2 as YFSETQ. The CDR3 runs to 12 residues. Here the CDR3 reads CASRDQIDTQYF. The CDR3, as DNA: TGCGCCAGCAGGGACCAGATAGATACGCAGTATTTT.

This clonotype has only a few counts. A read error may account for a junction end that differs from germline. V gene TRBV29-1 combines with J gene TRBJ1-1, with TRBD1 matching 7 bases. Germline V gene lookup returns CDR1 SQVTM and CDR2 ANQGSEA. The CDR3 is 13 amino acids. The CDR3 here is CSVSQGRRAEAFF. The DNA for the CDR3 is TGCAGCGTTTCACAGGGGCGGCGGGCTGAGGCTTTCTTT.

V is TRBV20-1 and J is TRBJ2-3; no clear D gene. V was pared by 0 bases and J by 3 bases, with 4 bases between. The CDR3 extends over 12 amino acids. CDR1 is DFQATT, CDR2 SNEGSKA, per germline (reference sequence). CDR3 residues: CSARDMTDTQYF. CDR3 DNA: TGCAGTGCTAGAGATATGACAGATACGCAGTATTTT.

The chain employs TRBV20-1 and TRBJ2-5, with 12 bases that match TRBD1. V trimming: 6 bases; J trimming: 5 bases; junction bases outside the gene matches: 16. This CDR3 has 17 residues. The germline CDR1 and CDR2 sequences are DFQATT and SNEGSKA (reference sequence). DNA for the CDR3: TGCAGTGCCGAGGGACAGGGGGCGCGCGGGGTGGTGGAGACCCAGTACTTC. Translated, it gives CSAEGQGARGVVETQYF.

This clonotype was counted a few times. This rearrangement joins TRBV7-9 to TRBJ2-1; the D is unclear. The CDR3 is 14 residues long. V lost 10 bases and J lost 2, with 15 bases in between. The V gene's germline CDR1 is SEHNR and CDR2 FQNEAQ (reference sequence). The CDR3 spells CATPVGWTYNEQFF. The CDR3 DNA follows: TGTGCCACGCCCGTAGGATGGACCTACAATGAGCAGTTCTTC. The variable domain in full, with the rest retrieved from reference TRBV7-9 and TRBJ2-1, is DTGVSQNPRHKITKRGQNVTFRCDPISEHNRLYWYRQTLGQGPEFLTYFQNEAQLEKSRLLSDRFSAERPKGSFSTLEIQRTEQGDSAMYLCATPVGWTYNEQFFGPGTRLTVL.

This clonotype showed up just a few times. The chain carries TRBV24-1 and TRBJ2-1; tentatively, D is TRBD2 (6 bases). The V gene's germline CDR1 is KGHDR and CDR2 SFDVKD. This CDR3 comprises 16 residues. With 4 bases removed from V and 4 bases from J, the gap between germline ends came to 16 bases. Written as DNA, the CDR3 is TGTGCCACCAGTGACTCACAACCGGGAGCTTACAATGAGCAGTTCTTC. Amino acids: CATSDSQPGAYNEQFF.

The CDR3 DNA reads as TGTGCCAGCAGCTTAAGGCAAACCCAGTCGGATGGCTACACCTTC. Its translation: CASSLRQTQSDGYTF. This rearrangement joins TRBV11-2 to TRBJ1-2; no reliable D call. This CDR3 contains 15 residues. The V end lost 2 bases, the J end lost 6 bases, and 16 bases lay between the germline ends. CDR1 and CDR2 (germline): SGHAT, FQNNGV.

This clonotype was seen at least ten times. The chain combines TRBV29-1 with TRBJ1-1, with TRBD1 as a possible D gene (6 bases). V was shortened by 7 bases and J by 2 bases, with 11 bases between the two germline ends. The CDR3 length is 12 residues. From germline, CDR1 is SQVTM and CDR2 ANQGSEA. The DNA of the CDR3 is TGCAGCGCCGGACAGCATAACACTGAAGCTTTCTTT. Residues: CSAGQHNTEAFF.

This clonotype was seen many times. V is TRBV3-1 and J is TRBJ2-1, with 7 bases matching TRBD2. This CDR3 is built from 15 residues. V lost 1 base and J lost 2; bases outside the gene matches: 2. Germline values: CDR1 LGHDT, CDR2 YNNKEL (reference sequence). The CDR3 region is CASSQVGGTYNEQFF. The CDR3 DNA reads as TGTGCCAGCAGCCAAGTGGGGGGGACCTACAATGAGCAGTTCTTC.

This chain links TRBV7-8 with TRBJ2-3; D may be TRBD2 (6 bases). V lost 0 bases to trimming and J lost 8 bases, with 12 bases between them. The CDR3 covers 14 residues. Germline V CDR1 and CDR2: SGHVS, FQNEAQ. CDR3 coding DNA: TGTGCCAGCAGCTTAGCCGGGGGAGAGGTTACGCAGTATTTT. Residues: CASSLAGGEVTQYF. The variable domain in full, with the rest retrieved from reference TRBV7-8 and TRBJ2-3, is GAGVSQSPRYKVAKRGQDVALRCDPISGHVSLFWYQQALGQGPEFLTYFQNEAQLDKSGLPSDRFFAERPEGSVSTLKIQRTQQEDSAVYLCASSLAGGEVTQYFGPGTRLTVL.